This TCR beta chain was retrieved from a study of blood T cell repertoires in COVID-19. The CDR3 sequence is 13 residues long. V was pared by 8 bases and J by 2 bases, with 11 bases between. Method: immunoSEQ multiplex PCR; TCRdb's copy keeps in-frame clones and lacks some. The sample holds nearly 110,000 clones; less than 80% are singletons and the top ten take more than 5%. This TCR came from an elderly man with COVID-19, enrolled during active disease. The genes are TRBV12-3 or TRBV12-4 and TRBJ2-3; D is possibly TRBD1 (5 bases). Sequenced material: peripheral blood. CDR3 bases: TGTGCCAGCTTAAGGACAAACACAGATACGCAGTATTTT. Residues: CASLRTNTDTQYF.